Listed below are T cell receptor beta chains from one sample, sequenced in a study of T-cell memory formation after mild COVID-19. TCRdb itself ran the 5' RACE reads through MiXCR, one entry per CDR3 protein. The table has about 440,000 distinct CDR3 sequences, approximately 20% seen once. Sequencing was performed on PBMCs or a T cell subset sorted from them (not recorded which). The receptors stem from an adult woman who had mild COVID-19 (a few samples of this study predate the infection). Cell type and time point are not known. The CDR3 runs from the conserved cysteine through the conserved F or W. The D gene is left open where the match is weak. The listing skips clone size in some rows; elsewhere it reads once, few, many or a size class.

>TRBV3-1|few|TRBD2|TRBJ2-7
TGTGCCAGCGGGACTGGGCTAGCGGGGGAGCAGTACTTC
CASGTGLAGEQYF
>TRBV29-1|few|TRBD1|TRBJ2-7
TGCAGCGTGGACAGGGGAGCACGGCAGTACTTC
CSVDRGARQYF
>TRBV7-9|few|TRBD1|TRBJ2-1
TGTGCCAGCAGGATAGACAGGGGGAAATACAATGAGCAGTTCTTC
CASRIDRGKYNEQFF
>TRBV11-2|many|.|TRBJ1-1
TGTGCCAGCAGCTTACAGGGGACCCTGCTGGGCACTGAAGCTTTCTTT
CASSLQGTLLGTEAFF
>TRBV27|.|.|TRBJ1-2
TGTGCCAGCAGTTTAGATCCAGGGCCTGTTTATGGCTACACCTTC
CASSLDPGPVYGYTF
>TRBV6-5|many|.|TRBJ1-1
TGTGCCAGCAGTTACGGGGGGAACACTGAAGCTTTCTTT
CASSYGGNTEAFF
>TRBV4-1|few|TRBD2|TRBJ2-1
TGCGCCAGCAGCCAAGATCGTTGGACTAGCGGGTCCAATGAGCAGTTCTTC
CASSQDRWTSGSNEQFF
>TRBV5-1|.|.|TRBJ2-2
TGCGCCAGCAGCTGGACAGATCCGAACACCGGGGAGCTGTTTTTT
CASSWTDPNTGELFF
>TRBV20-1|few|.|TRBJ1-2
TGCAGTGCTTTGGGGGCCAACTATGGCTACACCTTC
CSALGANYGYTF
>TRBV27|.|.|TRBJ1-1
TGTGCCAGCAGTTTATATTACAGGGTGGAGATGAACACTGAAGCTTTCTTT
CASSLYYRVEMNTEAFF
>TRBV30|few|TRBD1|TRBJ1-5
TGTGCCTGGAGTGTAGGGACAGGGGGCCAGCCCCAGCATTTT
CAWSVGTGGQPQHF
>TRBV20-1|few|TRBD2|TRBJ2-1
TGCAGTGCTAGAGATCTCCTAGCGGGAAGCTACAATGAGCAGTTCTTC
CSARDLLAGSYNEQFF
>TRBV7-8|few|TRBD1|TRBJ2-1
TGTGCCAGCAGCCCCGCACAGGGGGCCAACAATGAGCAGTTCTTC
CASSPAQGANNEQFF
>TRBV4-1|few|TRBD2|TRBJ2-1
TGCGCCAGCAGCCACCTACAGCGGGAGGGCGAGCAGTTCTTC
CASSHLQREGEQFF
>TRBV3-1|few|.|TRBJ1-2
TGTGCCAGCAGCCGGGACGCTGGCTACACCTTC
CASSRDAGYTF
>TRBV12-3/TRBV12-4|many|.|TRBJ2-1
TGTGCCAGCAGTTTCGTATCTAGCGTAATGGCCCAAACAACGAATGAGCAGTTCTTC
CASSFVSSVMAQTTNEQFF
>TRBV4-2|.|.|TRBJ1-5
TGTGCCAGCAGCCAGGGGCATAAGAATCAGCCCCAGCATTTT
CASSQGHKNQPQHF